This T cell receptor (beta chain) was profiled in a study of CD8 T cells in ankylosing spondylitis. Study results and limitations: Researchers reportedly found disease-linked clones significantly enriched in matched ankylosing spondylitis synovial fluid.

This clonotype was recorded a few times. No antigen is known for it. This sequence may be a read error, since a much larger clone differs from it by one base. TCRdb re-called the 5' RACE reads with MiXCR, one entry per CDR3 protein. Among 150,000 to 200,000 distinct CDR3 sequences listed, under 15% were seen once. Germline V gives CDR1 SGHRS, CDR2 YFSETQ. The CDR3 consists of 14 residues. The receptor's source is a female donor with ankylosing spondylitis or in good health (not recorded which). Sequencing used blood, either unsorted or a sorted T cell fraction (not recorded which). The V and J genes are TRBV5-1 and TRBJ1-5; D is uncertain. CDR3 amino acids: CASSLGTSNRPQHF. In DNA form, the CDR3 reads TGCGCCAGCAGCCTAGGAACGAGTAATCGGCCCCAGCATTTT.